This entry concerns a single T cell receptor beta chain. Antigen: not known. Sequencing used immunoSEQ multiplex PCR; TCRdb keeps in-frame clones, though not all of them. Here the sample spans fewer than 150,000 clones, approximately 90% being singletons. The CDR3 sequence is 15 residues long. V was trimmed by 4 bases and J by 9 bases, leaving 24 bases between them. Looked up from germline, CDR1 is GTSNPN and CDR2 is SVGIG (reference sequence). This sample is drawn from a study of T cell responses to AZD1222 COVID-19 vaccine. Overall study findings and caveats: Vaccine-associated CD4 TCRs spanned spike, dominant at 160-218 and 743-854. The study sampled repertoires only after the peak T cell response. It was only six AZD1222 recipients who were seropositive at baseline. Spike-specific TCR breadth and depth went up after people got two AZD1222 doses.

The J gene is TRBJ1-2, the V gene TRBV30; a possible D gene is TRBD1 (5 bases). Sequencing was performed on peripheral blood, taken on day 0 of AZD1222 vaccination. This receptor was identified in an adult in good health. The DNA for the CDR3 is TGTGCCTGGAAGCACAGGTGGGGAACCCTCGAGAGCTACACCTTC. Encoded protein: CAWKHRWGTLESYTF.